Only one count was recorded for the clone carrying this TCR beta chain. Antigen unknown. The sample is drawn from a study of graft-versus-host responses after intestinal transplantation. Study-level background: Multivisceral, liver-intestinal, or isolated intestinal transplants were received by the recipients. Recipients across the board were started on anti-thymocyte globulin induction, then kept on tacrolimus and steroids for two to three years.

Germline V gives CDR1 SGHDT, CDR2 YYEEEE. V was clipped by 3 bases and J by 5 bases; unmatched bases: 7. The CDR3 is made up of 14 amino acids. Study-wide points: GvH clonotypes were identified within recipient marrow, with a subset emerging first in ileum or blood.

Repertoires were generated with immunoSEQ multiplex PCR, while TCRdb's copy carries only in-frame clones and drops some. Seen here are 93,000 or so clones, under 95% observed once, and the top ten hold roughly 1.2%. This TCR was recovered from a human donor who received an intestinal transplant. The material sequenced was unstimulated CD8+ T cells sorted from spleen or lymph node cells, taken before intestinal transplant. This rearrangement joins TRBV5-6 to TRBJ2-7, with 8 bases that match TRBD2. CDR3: CASSSGLVTDEQYF. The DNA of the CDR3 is TGTGCCAGCAGCTCGGGACTAGTTACGGACGAGCAGTACTTC. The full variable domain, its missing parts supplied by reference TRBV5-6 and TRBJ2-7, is DAGVTQSPTHLIKTRGQQVTLRCSPKSGHDTVSWYQQALGQGPQFIFQYYEEEERQRGNFPDRFSGHQFPNYSSELNVNALLLGDSALYLCASSSGLVTDEQYFGPGTRLTVT.